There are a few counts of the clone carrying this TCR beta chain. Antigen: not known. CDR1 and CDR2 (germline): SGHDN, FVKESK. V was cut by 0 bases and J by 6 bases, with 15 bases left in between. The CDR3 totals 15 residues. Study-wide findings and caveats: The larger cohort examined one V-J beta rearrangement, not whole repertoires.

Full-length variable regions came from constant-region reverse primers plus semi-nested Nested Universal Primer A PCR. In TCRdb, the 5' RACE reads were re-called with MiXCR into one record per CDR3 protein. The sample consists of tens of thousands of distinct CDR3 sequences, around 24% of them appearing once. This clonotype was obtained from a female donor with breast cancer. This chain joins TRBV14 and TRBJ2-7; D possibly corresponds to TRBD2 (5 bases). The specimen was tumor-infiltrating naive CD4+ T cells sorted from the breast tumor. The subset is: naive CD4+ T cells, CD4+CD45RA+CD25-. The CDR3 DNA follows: TGTGCCAGCAGCCAAGAATCTGGTGGGAGTCCCGAGCAGTACTTC. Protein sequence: CASSQESGGSPEQYF.